This T cell receptor beta chain came from a study of glioma-infiltrating T cells after dendritic cell vaccination. Study-wide findings and caveats: Patients with more pretreatment TILs had longer time to progression and survival.

The time point was: after dendritic cell vaccination, including at tumor progression/relapse. Only patients with spare fresh-frozen tumor and over two years of follow-up were included. CDR1 MNHEY and CDR2 SVGAGI come from the germline V gene. The CDR3 extends over 14 amino acids. After removal of 6 bases from V and 7 bases from J, the junction contained 9 bases not matched to a gene. With regard to this clone: Its antigen is still unknown.

The PCR used 60 V beta and 13 J beta primers. This table comes from immunoSEQ multiplex PCR, and its TCRdb copy is limited to in-frame clones, with some not included. The sample shows about 94,000 clones, around 80% of them seen only once. The starting material was blood, obtained after dendritic cell vaccination. This receptor was obtained from a human donor with glioblastoma. V usage is TRBV6-5 and J usage is TRBJ2-7, with 10 bases matching TRBD1. The CDR3 bases are TGTGCCAGCAGCCCCCGACAGGGGGCGGGGGAGCAGTACTTC. It translates to CASSPRQGAGEQYF.